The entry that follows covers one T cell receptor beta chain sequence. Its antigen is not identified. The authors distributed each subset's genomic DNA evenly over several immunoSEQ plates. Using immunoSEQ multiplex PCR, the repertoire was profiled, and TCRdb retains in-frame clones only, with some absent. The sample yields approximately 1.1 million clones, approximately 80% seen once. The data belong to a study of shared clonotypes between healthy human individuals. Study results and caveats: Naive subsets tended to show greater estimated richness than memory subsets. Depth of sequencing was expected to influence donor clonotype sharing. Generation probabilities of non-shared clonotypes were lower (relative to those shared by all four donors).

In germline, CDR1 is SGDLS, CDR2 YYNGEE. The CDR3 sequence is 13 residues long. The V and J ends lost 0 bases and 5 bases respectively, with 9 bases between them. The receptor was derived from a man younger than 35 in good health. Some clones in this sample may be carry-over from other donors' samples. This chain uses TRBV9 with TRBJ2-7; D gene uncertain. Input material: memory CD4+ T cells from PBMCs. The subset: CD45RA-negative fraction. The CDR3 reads CASSVGPWNEQYF. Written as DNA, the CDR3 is TGTGCCAGCAGCGTAGGCCCCTGGAACGAGCAGTACTTC.